A single sample gave rise to the 9 T cell receptor beta chains below, sequenced in a study of blood T cells in healthy people across ages. The second PCR ran roughly 6 to 11 cycles with a sample-barcoded 5' primer and J-beta primers. MiXCR, run by TCRdb on the 5' RACE reads, gives a single entry per CDR3 protein. The repertoire holds approximately 800,000 distinct CDR3 sequences, with 55% to 75% as singletons. Source material: blood. These receptors originate from a man aged 25 to 45 in good health.

The DNA of the CDR3 is TGCAGTGCTAAGGGGGGTACCTACGAGCAGTACTTC. Amino acids: CSAKGGTYEQYF. The chain is built from TRBV20-1 and TRBJ2-5; D assignment may be TRBD1 or TRBD2 (6 bases each). Judging by the DNA end, TRBJ2-7 fits better; the J call may be wrong. The CDR3 extends over 12 amino acids. Germline V CDR1 and CDR2: DFQATT, SNEGSKA (reference sequence).

This chain joins TRBV20-1 and TRBJ2-7; D gene uncertain. Germline CDR1 reads DFQATT; CDR2 reads SNEGSKA (reference sequence). The CDR3 is 13 residues long. The V end lost 6 bases, the J end lost 1 base, and 13 bases lay between the germline ends. For the CDR3, the DNA is TGCAGTGCAAAAAACACGTTTTCCTACGAGCAGTACTTC. It is translated as CSAKNTFSYEQYF.

CDR3 nucleotides: TGCAGTGGCAGGACTTTCCCCTACAATGAGCAGTTCTTC. Amino acids: CSGRTFPYNEQFF. The chain combines TRBV20-1 with TRBJ2-1; tentatively, D is TRBD2 (5 bases). The CDR3 has 13 amino acids. With 7 bases removed from V and 2 bases from J, the gap between germline ends came to 12 bases. The germline V gene has CDR1 DFQATT and CDR2 SNEGSKA (reference sequence).

The genes are TRBV7-7 and TRBJ2-3; D may correspond to TRBD1 or TRBD2 (5 bases each). The CDR3 length is 14 residues. The V gene's germline CDR1 is SSHAT and CDR2 FNYEAQ (reference sequence). The CDR3 DNA reads as TGTGCTAAAAAGGGTTCGACGGGGCCCGCGGCGCAGTATTTT. It yields the protein CAKKGSTGPAAQYF.

This chain links TRBV20-1 with TRBJ1-6; tentatively, D is TRBD1 (6 bases). CDR1 is DFQATT and CDR2 is SNEGSKA in the germline V gene (reference sequence). V was pared by 1 base and J by 9 bases, with 13 bases between. This CDR3 comprises 14 residues. CDR3 sequence (DNA): TGCAGTGCTAGAGTACAGGGTACTAGTTCACCCCTCCACTTT. Translated, it gives CSARVQGTSSPLHF.

Worth noting for this clonotype: The junction differs from germline at one of its ends, possibly a read error. This rearrangement joins TRBV3-1 to TRBJ2-1, with TRBD2 matching over 8 bases. Germline V gene sequence: CDR1 LGHDT, CDR2 YNNKEL (reference sequence). The CDR3 is 15 residues long. The CDR3 DNA reads TGTGCCAGCACCCAAGGGAGCGGGAGTTACAATGAGCAGTTCTTC. Translating it yields CASTQGSGSYNEQFF.

The V gene is TRBV5-4, the J gene TRBJ2-1; the D gene is possibly TRBD1 (5 bases). V lost 6 bases to trimming and J lost 0 bases, with 13 bases between them. From germline, CDR1 is SGHNT and CDR2 YYREEE (reference sequence). The CDR3 has 15 residues. The CDR3 sequence is CASTPGALSYNEQFF. The CDR3 region has the DNA TGTGCCAGCACTCCTGGGGCCCTCTCCTACAATGAGCAGTTCTTC. Combining the CDR3 with reference TRBV5-4 and TRBJ2-1 gives the whole variable domain ETGVTQSPTHLIKTRGQQVTLRCSSQSGHNTVSWYQQALGQGPQFIFQYYREEENGRGNFPPRFSGLQFPNYSSELNVNALELDDSALYLCASTPGALSYNEQFFGPGTRLTVL.

The chain links TRBV7-2 to TRBJ1-1, with 7 bases matching TRBD1. The CDR3 runs 14 residues. CDR1 and CDR2 from the germline V gene are SGHTA and FQGNSA. The junction had 6 bases not matched to a gene; V was cut back by 4 bases and J by 4 bases. The CDR3 region is CASSSNRGATEAFF. DNA of the CDR3: TGTGCCAGCAGCTCGAACAGGGGAGCCACTGAAGCTTTCTTT.

V usage is TRBV20-1 and J usage is TRBJ2-4; D is undetermined. Trimming stripped 0 bases from V and 13 bases from J, with 22 bases between. The CDR3 is made up of 15 amino acids. CDR1 is DFQATT, CDR2 SNEGSKA, per germline (reference sequence). CDR3 nucleotides: TGCAGTGCTAGAGATATGGGATCGGGTGGGTTGGAGCAGTACTTC. Its protein is CSARDMGSGGLEQYF.